The 15 T cell receptor beta chains presented below share a single source sample, sequenced in a study of control samples from healthy donors and cancer patients. Profiled with immunoSEQ multiplex PCR; TCRdb holds only in-frame clones, not every one. Of just over 150,000 clones listed, approximately 94% are singletons. The source material was blood. The source of these receptors is a woman aged 40 to 55 in good health.

The V gene is TRBV27, the J gene TRBJ2-7; 8 bases align to TRBD1. V dropped 6 bases and J dropped 1; count of bases not matched to a gene: 2. This CDR3 is 13 amino acids long. The germline gives CDR1 MNHEY, CDR2 SMNVEV (reference sequence). The CDR3 DNA sequence: TGTGCCAGCAGCCGACAGGGGTCCTACGAGCAGTACTTC. Translating it yields CASSRQGSYEQYF.

The CDR3 sequence: CASSSKVYGYTF. CDR3 nucleotide sequence: TGTGCCAGTTCTTCTAAGGTCTATGGCTACACCTTC. This chain connects TRBV6-5 to TRBJ1-2; D unresolved. This CDR3 is built from 12 residues. Germline CDR1 MNHEY, CDR2 SVGAGI. The germline V and J ends were trimmed by 9 bases and 4 bases, with 12 bases remaining between them.

This clone was seen just once. The chain carries TRBV4-2 and TRBJ2-1, with D uncertain. Germline CDR1 is LGHNA and CDR2 is YNFKEQ. The CDR3 consists of 14 residues. Trimming cost V 1 base and J 6 bases, with 10 bases left between them. CDR3: CASSQVGSLNEQFF. Written as DNA, the CDR3 is TGTGCCAGCAGCCAAGTGGGGTCTCTCAATGAGCAGTTCTTC.

The genes are TRBV4-3 and TRBJ2-2, with 8 nucleotides matching TRBD2. CDR3 length equals 16 residues. The germline V gene has CDR1 LGHNA and CDR2 YSLEER. With 2 bases clipped from V and 7 bases from J, the junction kept 9 bases outside the gene matches. CDR3 in DNA: TGCGCCAGCAGCCAAAGCGGGGGCGGGATGGTCGGGGAGCTGTTTTTT. Translating it yields CASSQSGGGMVGELFF.

The count of this clone is one. The chain carries TRBV12-3 or TRBV12-4 and TRBJ1-1; the D gene is possibly TRBD1 (6 bases). Trimming left V 2 bases short and J 9 bases short, with 10 bases between. This CDR3 spans 12 amino acids. The CDR3 loop is CASSLTGFQAFF. CDR3 sequence (DNA): TGTGCCAGCAGTTTAACAGGGTTCCAAGCTTTCTTT.

The rearrangement joins TRBV10-3 to TRBJ1-2, with 9 positions matching TRBD1. V lost 8 bases and J lost 4; bases outside the gene matches: 5. CDR1 and CDR2 from the germline V gene are ENHRY and SYGVKD. The CDR3 has 13 amino acids. The CDR3 protein is CAIGQGLFYGYTF. CDR3 DNA sequence: TGTGCCATCGGACAGGGGCTGTTCTATGGCTACACCTTC.

This chain links TRBV2 with TRBJ1-5, with a tentative D call TRBD1 (5 bases). With 6 bases removed from V and 5 bases from J, the gap between germline ends came to 11 bases. CDR1 and CDR2 from the germline V gene are SNHLY and FYNNEI. CDR3 length equals 13 residues. The CDR3 nucleotides are TGTGCCAGCAGCGGCCCCAGGGATCAGCCCCAGCATTTT. Amino acid sequence: CASSGPRDQPQHF.

The V call is TRBV5-4, the J call TRBJ1-1, with TRBD1 matching 8 bases. Germline-derived CDR1 and CDR2 are SGHNT and YYREEE (reference sequence). V lost 3 bases and J lost 4; bases outside the gene matches: 8. CDR3 length: 15 amino acids. The CDR3, as DNA: TGTGCCAGCAGCTCCAGGGGGCGAATGGGCACTGAAGCTTTCTTT. It codes for CASSSRGRMGTEAFF.

This clone turned up a few times. The CDR3: CASSESPIVAGANYEQYF. The CDR3 DNA reads TGTGCCAGCAGTGAAAGCCCCATCGTGGCGGGAGCCAACTACGAGCAGTACTTC. The chain carries TRBV6-1 and TRBJ2-7; 7 nucleotides agree with TRBD2. Germline V CDR1 and CDR2: MNHNS, SASEGT. The CDR3 is 18 amino acids. The J segment lost 3 bases and the V segment lost 2 bases, leaving 16 bases of the junction unmatched.

This chain's CDR3 is CASSEPDQGQPQHF. CDR3 in DNA: TGTGCCAGCAGTGAACCGGACCAGGGCCAGCCCCAGCATTTT. J is TRBJ1-5 and V is TRBV25-1, with a weak D call TRBD1 (5 bases). V was trimmed by 2 bases and J by 7 bases, leaving 12 bases between them. Germline lookup yields CDR1 MGHDK and CDR2 SYGVNS. This CDR3 has 14 amino acids.

The chain employs TRBV10-3 and TRBJ1-2; 7 bases line up with TRBD1. Trimming removed 4 bases from V and 1 base from J; junction bases left unmatched: 6. The germline V gene encodes CDR1 ENHRY and CDR2 SYGVKD. The CDR3 sequence is 15 residues long. The CDR3 sequence: CAISVPGQSNYGYTF. CDR3 coding DNA: TGTGCCATCAGTGTTCCGGGACAGAGTAACTATGGCTACACCTTC.

The chain combines TRBV7-2 with TRBJ1-5; D remains ambiguous. The CDR3 consists of 16 residues. Trimming stripped 5 bases from V and 1 base from J, with 15 bases between. The germline gives CDR1 SGHTA, CDR2 FQGNSA. The CDR3 spells CASSPGMGFSNQPQHF. Written as DNA, the CDR3 is TGTGCCAGCAGCCCAGGCATGGGGTTCAGCAATCAGCCCCAGCATTTT.

The chain employs TRBV7-8 and TRBJ2-5, with 12 bases aligning to TRBD1. V trimming: 7 bases; J trimming: 4 bases; junction bases outside the gene matches: 10. The germline V gene has CDR1 SGHVS and CDR2 FQNEAQ. The CDR3 length is 16 residues. CDR3 nucleotide sequence: TGTGCCAGCAACCGACCGGGACAGGGGGCGAGAGAGACCCAGTACTTC. Translating gives CASNRPGQGARETQYF.

The chain carries TRBV3-1 (or the pseudogene TRBV3-2) and TRBJ2-7; D is unclear. Trimming cost V 6 bases and J 0 bases, with 12 bases left between them. This CDR3 contains 14 residues. Per germline, CDR1 LGHDT and CDR2 YNNKEL (reference sequence). This CDR3 is CASSLITSSYEQYF. The CDR3 coding sequence is TGTGCCAGCAGTCTGATCACGAGCTCCTACGAGCAGTACTTC.

The rearrangement uses TRBV10-3 and TRBJ1-1, with D perhaps matching TRBD1 (6 bases). V dropped 1 base and J dropped 4 bases, with 13 bases sitting between them. From germline, CDR1 is ENHRY and CDR2 SYGVKD. The length of the CDR3 is 15 residues. In DNA, the CDR3 is TGTGCCATCAGTGAGTTGGGGGCGGTGGGCACTGAAGCTTTCTTT. Protein: CAISELGAVGTEAFF.